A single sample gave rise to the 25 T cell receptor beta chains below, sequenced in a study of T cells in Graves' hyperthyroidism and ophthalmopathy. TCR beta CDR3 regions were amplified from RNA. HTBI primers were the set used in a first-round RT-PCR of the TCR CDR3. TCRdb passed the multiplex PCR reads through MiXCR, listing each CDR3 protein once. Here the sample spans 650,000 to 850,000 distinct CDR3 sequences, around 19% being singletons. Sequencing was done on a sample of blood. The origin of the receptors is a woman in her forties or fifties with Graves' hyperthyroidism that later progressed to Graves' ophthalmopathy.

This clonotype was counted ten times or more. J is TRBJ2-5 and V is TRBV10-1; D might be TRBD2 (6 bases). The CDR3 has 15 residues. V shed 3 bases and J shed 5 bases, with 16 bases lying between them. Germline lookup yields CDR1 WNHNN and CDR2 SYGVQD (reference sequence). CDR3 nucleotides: TGCGCCAGCAGTGAAACGGGGGTCAACCGCGAGACCCAGTACTTC. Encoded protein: CASSETGVNRETQYF.

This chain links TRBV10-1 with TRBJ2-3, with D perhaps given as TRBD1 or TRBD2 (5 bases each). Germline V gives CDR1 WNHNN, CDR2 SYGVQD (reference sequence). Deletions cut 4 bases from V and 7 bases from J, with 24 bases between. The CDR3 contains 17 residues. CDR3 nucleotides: TGCGCCAGCAGTGGATTTGGGAACGTCGGGGCCCACAATACGCAGTATTTT. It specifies CASSGFGNVGAHNTQYF.

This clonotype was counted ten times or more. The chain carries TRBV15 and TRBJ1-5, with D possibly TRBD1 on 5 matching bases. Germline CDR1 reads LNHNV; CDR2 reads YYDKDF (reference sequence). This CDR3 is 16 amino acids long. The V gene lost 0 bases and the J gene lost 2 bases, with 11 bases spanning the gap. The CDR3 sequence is CATSRDFRGGNQPQHF. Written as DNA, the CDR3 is TGTGCCACCAGCAGAGATTTCCGAGGGGGCAATCAGCCCCAGCATTTT.

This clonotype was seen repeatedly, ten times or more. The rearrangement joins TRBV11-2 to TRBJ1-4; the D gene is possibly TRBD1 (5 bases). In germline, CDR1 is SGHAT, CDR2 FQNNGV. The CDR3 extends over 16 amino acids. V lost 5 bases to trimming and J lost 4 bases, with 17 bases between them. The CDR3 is CASSNSIGHFNEKLFF. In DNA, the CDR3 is TGTGCCAGCAGCAATAGCATAGGACACTTTAATGAAAAACTGTTTTTT.

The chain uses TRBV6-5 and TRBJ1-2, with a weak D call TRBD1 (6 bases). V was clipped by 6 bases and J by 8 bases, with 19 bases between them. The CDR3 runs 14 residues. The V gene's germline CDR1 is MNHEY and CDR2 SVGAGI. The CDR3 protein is CASRLPPGTKGYTF. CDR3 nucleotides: TGTGCCAGCAGATTACCCCCCGGGACAAAGGGCTACACCTTC.

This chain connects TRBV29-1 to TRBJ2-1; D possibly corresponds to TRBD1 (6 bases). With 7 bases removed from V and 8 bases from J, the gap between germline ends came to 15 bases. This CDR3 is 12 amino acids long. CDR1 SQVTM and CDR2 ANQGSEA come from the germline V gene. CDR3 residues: CSAEGQRHEQFF. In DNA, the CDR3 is TGCAGCGCCGAGGGACAACGCCATGAGCAGTTCTTC.

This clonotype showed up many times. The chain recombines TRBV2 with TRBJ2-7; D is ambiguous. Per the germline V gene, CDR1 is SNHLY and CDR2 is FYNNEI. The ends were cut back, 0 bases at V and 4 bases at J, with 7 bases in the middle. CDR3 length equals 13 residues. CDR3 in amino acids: CASSEAPYYEQYF. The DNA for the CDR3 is TGTGCCAGCAGTGAAGCTCCCTATTACGAGCAGTACTTC.

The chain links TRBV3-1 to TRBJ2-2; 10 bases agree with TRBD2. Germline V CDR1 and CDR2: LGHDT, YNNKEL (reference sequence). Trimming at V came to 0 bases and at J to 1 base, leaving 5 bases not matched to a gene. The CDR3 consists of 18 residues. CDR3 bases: TGTGCCAGCAGCCAAGATGCTAGCGGGGGCCTGAACACCGGGGAGCTGTTTTTT. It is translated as CASSQDASGGLNTGELFF.

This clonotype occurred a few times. The CDR3: CSVGRLNTEAFF. The DNA of the CDR3 is TGCAGCGTTGGACGATTGAACACTGAAGCTTTCTTT. This sequence joins TRBV29-1 and TRBJ1-1, with no clear D. Germline CDR1 SQVTM, CDR2 ANQGSEA. The CDR3 runs 12 residues. V was cut by 4 bases and J by 0 bases, with 6 bases left in between. Based on the CDR3 plus reference TRBV29-1 and TRBJ1-1, the full variable domain is SAVISQKPSRDICQRGTSLTIQCQVDSQVTMMFWYRQQPGQSLTLIATANQGSEATYESGFVIDKFPISRPNLTFSTLTVSNMSPEDSSIYLCSVGRLNTEAFFGQGTRLTVV.

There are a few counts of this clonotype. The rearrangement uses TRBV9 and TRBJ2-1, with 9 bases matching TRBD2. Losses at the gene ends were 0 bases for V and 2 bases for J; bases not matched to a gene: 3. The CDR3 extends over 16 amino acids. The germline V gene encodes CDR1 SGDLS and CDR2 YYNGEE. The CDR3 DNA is TGTGCCAGCAGCGTAGGCCTAGCGGGGACCTACAATGAGCAGTTCTTC. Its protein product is CASSVGLAGTYNEQFF.

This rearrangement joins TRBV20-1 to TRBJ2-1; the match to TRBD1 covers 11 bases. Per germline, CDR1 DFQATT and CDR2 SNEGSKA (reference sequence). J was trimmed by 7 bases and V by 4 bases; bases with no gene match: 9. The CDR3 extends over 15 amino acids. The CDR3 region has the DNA TGCAGTGCTACTACACCGGGACAGGGGGTTAATGAGCAGTTCTTC. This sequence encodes CSATTPGQGVNEQFF.

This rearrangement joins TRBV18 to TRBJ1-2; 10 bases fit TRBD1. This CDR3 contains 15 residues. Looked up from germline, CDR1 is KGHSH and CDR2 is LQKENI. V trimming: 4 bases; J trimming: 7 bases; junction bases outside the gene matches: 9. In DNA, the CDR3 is TGTGCCAGCTCACAAACCGGGACAGGGGAATCTGGCTACACCTTC. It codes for CASSQTGTGESGYTF. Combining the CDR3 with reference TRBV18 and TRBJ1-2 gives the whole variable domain NAGVMQNPRHLVRRRGQEARLRCSPMKGHSHVYWYRQLPEEGLKFMVYLQKENIIDESGMPKERFSAEFPKEGPSILRIQQVVRGDSAAYFCASSQTGTGESGYTFGSGTRLTVV.

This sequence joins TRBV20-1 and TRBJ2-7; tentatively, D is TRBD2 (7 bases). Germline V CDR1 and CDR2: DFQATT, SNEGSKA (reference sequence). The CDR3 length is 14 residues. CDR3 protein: CSAVPRGATYEQYF. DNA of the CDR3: TGCAGCGCCGTTCCACGGGGGGCTACCTACGAGCAGTACTTC.

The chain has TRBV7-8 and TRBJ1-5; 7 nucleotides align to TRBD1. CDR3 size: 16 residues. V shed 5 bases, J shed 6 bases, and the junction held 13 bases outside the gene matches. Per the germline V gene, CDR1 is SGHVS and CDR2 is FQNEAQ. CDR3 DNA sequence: TGTGCCAGCAGCCCAAACTACGACAGGGAAGGTCAGCCCCAGCATTTT. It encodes CASSPNYDREGQPQHF.

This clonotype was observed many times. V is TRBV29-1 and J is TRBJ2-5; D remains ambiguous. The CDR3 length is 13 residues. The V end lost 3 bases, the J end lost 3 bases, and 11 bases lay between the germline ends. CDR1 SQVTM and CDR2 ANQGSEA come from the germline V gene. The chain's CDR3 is CSVEGIGEETQYF. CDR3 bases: TGCAGCGTTGAGGGGATAGGTGAAGAGACCCAGTACTTC. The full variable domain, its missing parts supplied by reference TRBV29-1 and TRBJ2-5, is SAVISQKPSRDICQRGTSLTIQCQVDSQVTMMFWYRQQPGQSLTLIATANQGSEATYESGFVIDKFPISRPNLTFSTLTVSNMSPEDSSIYLCSVEGIGEETQYFGPGTRLLVL.

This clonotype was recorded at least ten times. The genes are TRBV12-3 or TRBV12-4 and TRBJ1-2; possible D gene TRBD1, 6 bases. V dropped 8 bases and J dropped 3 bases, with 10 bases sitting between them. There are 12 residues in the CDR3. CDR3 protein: CASQGLDYGYTF. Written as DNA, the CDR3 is TGTGCCAGCCAGGGGCTGGACTATGGCTACACCTTC.

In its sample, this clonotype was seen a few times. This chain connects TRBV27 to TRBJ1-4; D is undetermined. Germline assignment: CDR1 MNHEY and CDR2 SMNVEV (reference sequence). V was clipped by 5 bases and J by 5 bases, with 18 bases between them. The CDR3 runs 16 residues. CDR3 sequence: CASSAHLLGSNEKLFF. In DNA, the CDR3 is TGTGCCAGCAGTGCCCACCTTTTGGGGTCGAATGAAAAACTGTTTTTT.

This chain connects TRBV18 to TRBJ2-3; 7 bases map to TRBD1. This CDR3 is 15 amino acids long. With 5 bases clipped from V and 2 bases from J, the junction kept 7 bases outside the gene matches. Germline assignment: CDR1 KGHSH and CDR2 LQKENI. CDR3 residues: CASSSTGQPTDTQYF. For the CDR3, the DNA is TGTGCCAGCTCATCGACGGGACAGCCCACAGATACGCAGTATTTT. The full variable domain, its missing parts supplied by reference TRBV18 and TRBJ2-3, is NAGVMQNPRHLVRRRGQEARLRCSPMKGHSHVYWYRQLPEEGLKFMVYLQKENIIDESGMPKERFSAEFPKEGPSILRIQQVVRGDSAAYFCASSSTGQPTDTQYFGPGTRLTVL.

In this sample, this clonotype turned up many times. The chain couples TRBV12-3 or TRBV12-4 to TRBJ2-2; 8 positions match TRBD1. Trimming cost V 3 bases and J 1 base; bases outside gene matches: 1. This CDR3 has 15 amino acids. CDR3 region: CASSFGTGNTGELFF. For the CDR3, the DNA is TGTGCCAGCAGTTTCGGGACAGGGAACACCGGGGAGCTGTTTTTT.

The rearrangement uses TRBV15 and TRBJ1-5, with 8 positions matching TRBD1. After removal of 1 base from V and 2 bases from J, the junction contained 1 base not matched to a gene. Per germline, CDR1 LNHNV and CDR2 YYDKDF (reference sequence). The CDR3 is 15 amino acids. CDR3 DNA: TGTGCCACCAGCAGAGTGACAGGGGGCAATCAGCCCCAGCATTTT. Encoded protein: CATSRVTGGNQPQHF.

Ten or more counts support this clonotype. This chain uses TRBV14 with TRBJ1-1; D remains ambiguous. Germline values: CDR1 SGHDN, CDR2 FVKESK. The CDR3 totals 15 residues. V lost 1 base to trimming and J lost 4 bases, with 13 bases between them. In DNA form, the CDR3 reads TGTGCCAGCAGCCAAGTTCGTCGCCCTGGCACTGAAGCTTTCTTT. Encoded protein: CASSQVRRPGTEAFF.

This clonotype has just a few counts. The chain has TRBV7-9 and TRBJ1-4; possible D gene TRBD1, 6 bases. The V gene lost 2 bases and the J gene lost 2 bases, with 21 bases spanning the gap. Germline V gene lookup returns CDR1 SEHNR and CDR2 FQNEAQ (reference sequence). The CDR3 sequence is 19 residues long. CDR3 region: CASSLNRNTWGATNEKLFF. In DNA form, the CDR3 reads TGTGCCAGCAGCTTAAATCGCAATACGTGGGGGGCCACTAATGAAAAACTGTTTTTT.

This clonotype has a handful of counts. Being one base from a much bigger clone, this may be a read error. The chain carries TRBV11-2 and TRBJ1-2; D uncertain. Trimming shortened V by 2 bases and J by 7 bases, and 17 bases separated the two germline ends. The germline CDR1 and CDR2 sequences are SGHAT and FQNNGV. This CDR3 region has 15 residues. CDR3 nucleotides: TGTGCCAGCAGCTTATCGACGTCGGCGTCGTGTGGCTACACCTTC. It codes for CASSLSTSASCGYTF.

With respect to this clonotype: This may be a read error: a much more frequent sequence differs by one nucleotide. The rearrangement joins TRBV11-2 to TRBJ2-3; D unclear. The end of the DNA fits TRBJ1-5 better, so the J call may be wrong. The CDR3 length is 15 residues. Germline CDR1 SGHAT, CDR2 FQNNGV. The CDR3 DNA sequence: TGTGCCAGCAGCTTAGATTTTAGGCCCACAGATACGCAGCATTTT. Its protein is CASSLDFRPTDTQHF.

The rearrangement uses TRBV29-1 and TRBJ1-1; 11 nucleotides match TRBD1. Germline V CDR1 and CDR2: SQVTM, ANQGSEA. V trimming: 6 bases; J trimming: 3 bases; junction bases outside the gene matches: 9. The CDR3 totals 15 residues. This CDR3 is CSVVDRGRTDTEAFF. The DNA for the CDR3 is TGCAGCGTGGTGGACAGGGGGCGCACCGACACTGAAGCTTTCTTT.